The T cell receptor (beta chain) described here comes from a study of radiotherapy plus CTLA-4 blockade in lung cancer (dated by TCRdb to 2016 to 2019). With regard to the full study: Objective responses occurred in roughly 19% of enrolled patients, and over 30% achieved disease control.

The study tested focal radiation therapy combined with CTLA-4 blockade (ipilimumab) in patients with chemo-refractory metastatic non-small-cell lung cancer. Study-level results and caveats: Increased serum interferon-beta after radiation, together with early dynamic changes in blood T cell clones, were reported to be the strongest predictors of response. After treatment with radiotherapy and ipilimumab, TCR clones that came from tumors expanded in the peripheral blood.

V gives up 2 bases and J gives up 0 bases, and the segment between their germline ends measures 11 bases. The CDR3 has 16 amino acids, counting the end cysteine and phenylalanine. Kept here is only the CDR3 DNA, which spans 48 bases and is read in frame from base 1. CDR1 and CDR2, looked up from the germline V gene (reference sequence), are MNHEY and SMNVEV. As concerns this clone: Its recognized antigen is unknown. Base qualities were left out, and no much larger clone turns up one base away.

The library was prepared using the immunoSEQ multiplex PCR assay. TCRdb provides this immuneACCESS table in a form limited to in-frame rearrangements. Some clones are lacking; in checked studies, under half of them reflect an unresolved V gene, and why the rest are absent is not known. Present in this sample are some 60,000 clones, less than 80% of which were seen just once. About 15% of the sample goes to the ten largest clones. The sequence links TRBV27 to TRBJ1-5; tentative D gene TRBD1, with 5 bases matching. The receptor was isolated from a human donor with non-small cell lung cancer who had a complete response to radiotherapy plus ipilimumab. This sample comprised peripheral blood, obtained from a patient treated with radiotherapy plus ipilimumab. The CDR3 protein is CASSLRGRVSNQPQHF. Read as DNA, the sequence is TGTGCCAGCAGTTTAAGAGGCAGGGTTAGCAATCAGCCCCAGCATTTT.